Below, 13 T cell receptor beta chains from the same sample are listed, as sequenced in a study of CD8 T cells in Susac syndrome. It was with random hexamers that about 0.45 to 1 ug RNA was reverse transcribed. TCRdb re-analysed the immunoSEQ multiplex PCR reads in MiXCR, keeping a single row per CDR3 protein. The sample has around 200,000 distinct CDR3 sequences, around 93% seen once; the top ten hold 0.082%. The sequenced sample was CD4+ T cells from PBMCs. The source is a human donor with multiple sclerosis.

V usage is TRBV6-5 and J usage is TRBJ2-1; 9 bases align to TRBD2. Trimming cost V 0 bases and J 8 bases; bases outside gene matches: 14. This CDR3 region has 18 residues. The germline V gene has CDR1 MNHEY and CDR2 SVGAGI. CDR3 amino acids: CASSYSILSGGAMDEQFF. In nucleotides, the CDR3 is TGTGCCAGCAGTTACTCGATTCTTAGCGGGGGTGCGATGGATGAGCAGTTCTTC.

This chain joins TRBV20-1 and TRBJ1-6, with a tentative D call TRBD1 (5 bases). The V and J ends lost 0 bases and 9 bases respectively, with 12 bases between them. The germline V gene has CDR1 DFQATT and CDR2 SNEGSKA (reference sequence). CDR3 length equals 14 residues. The DNA of the CDR3 is TGCAGTGCTAGAGACGGGGGGTTGGGTTCACCCCTCCACTTT. Translation: CSARDGGLGSPLHF.

The chain uses TRBV7-9 and TRBJ2-5; TRBD2 is a possible D gene (6 bases). V lost 6 bases to trimming and J lost 8 bases, with 22 bases between them. The CDR3 sequence is 15 residues long. CDR1 and CDR2 from the germline V gene are SEHNR and FQNEAQ (reference sequence). CDR3 protein: CASSYRGTTGDTQYF. In DNA, the CDR3 is TGTGCCAGCAGTTATCGCGGGACCACGGGAGATACCCAGTACTTC.

The count of this clonotype is one. This rearrangement joins TRBV7-8 to TRBJ2-1; TRBD1 or TRBD2 may be the D gene (5 bases each). The V gene lost 1 base and the J gene lost 9 bases, with 16 bases spanning the gap. The CDR3 runs to 15 residues. Germline values: CDR1 SGHVS, CDR2 FQNEAQ. The CDR3 is CASSLGAIGTGEQFF. DNA of the CDR3: TGTGCCAGCAGCTTAGGGGCCATCGGGACCGGTGAGCAGTTCTTC.

This chain uses TRBV12-3 or TRBV12-4 with TRBJ1-4; no definite D call. The CDR3 sequence is 15 residues long. V gave up 2 bases and J gave up 0 bases, with 7 bases separating them. CDR3 nucleotides: TGTGCCAGCAGTTTAAGGTCCACAACTAATGAAAAACTGTTTTTT. Its translation: CASSLRSTTNEKLFF.

The genes are TRBV11-2 and TRBJ1-6; 7 positions agree with TRBD1. The CDR3 runs 15 residues. V was clipped by 4 bases and J by 10 bases; unmatched bases: 10. Germline V CDR1 and CDR2: SGHAT, FQNNGV. The CDR3 region has the DNA TGTGCCAGCAGCTCCCTCGGACAGGTCTTCTCACCCCTCCACTTT. It yields the protein CASSSLGQVFSPLHF.

This chain uses TRBV20-1 with TRBJ1-5, with a weak D call TRBD1 (5 bases). The V gene lost 6 bases and the J gene lost 2 bases, with 14 bases spanning the gap. The CDR3 sequence is 14 residues long. CDR1 and CDR2 from the germline V gene are DFQATT and SNEGSKA (reference sequence). The CDR3 loop is CSASMGGGNQPQHF. The CDR3 DNA reads TGCAGTGCGAGTATGGGGGGTGGCAATCAGCCCCAGCATTTT.

V usage is TRBV12-3 or TRBV12-4 and J usage is TRBJ2-7; TRBD2 matches at 8 bases. The trim removed 6 bases at V and 1 base at J, leaving 11 bases unmatched. This CDR3 spans 16 amino acids. The CDR3: CASSLTRAGASYEQYF. The CDR3 DNA reads TGTGCCAGCAGCCTGACGAGAGCGGGGGCTTCCTACGAGCAGTACTTC.

V usage is TRBV4-1 and J usage is TRBJ1-6; D is unclear. The V gene lost 0 bases and the J gene lost 10 bases, with 16 bases spanning the gap. Germline values: CDR1 MGHRA, CDR2 YSYEKL. The CDR3 totals 16 residues. Here the CDR3 reads CASSQDGSGGGSPLHF. As DNA, the CDR3 is TGCGCCAGCAGCCAAGATGGGTCCGGCGGTGGCTCACCCCTCCACTTT.

The genes are TRBV29-1 and TRBJ2-7, with a possible D match to TRBD1 (6 bases). With 1 base removed from V and 4 bases from J, the gap between germline ends came to 11 bases. CDR1 and CDR2 (germline): SQVTM, ANQGSEA. The CDR3 extends over 13 amino acids. CDR3 nucleotides: TGCAGCGTTGAAGCTGGACAGCCTTACGAGCAGTACTTC. Residues: CSVEAGQPYEQYF.

The CDR3 DNA reads as TGTGCCAGCAGTCTTCGACGCGGGGTTCAGGAGACCCAGTACTTC. Translation: CASSLRRGVQETQYF. The rearrangement uses TRBV27 and TRBJ2-5; D might be TRBD2 (6 bases). CDR1 and CDR2 from the germline V gene are MNHEY and SMNVEV (reference sequence). The CDR3 runs to 15 residues. V was clipped by 5 bases and J by 5 bases, with 18 bases between them.

The gene calls are TRBV29-1 and TRBJ1-1; tentatively, D is TRBD1 (6 bases). The V and J ends lost 6 bases and 1 base respectively, with 12 bases between them. This CDR3 contains 13 residues. Germline values: CDR1 SQVTM, CDR2 ANQGSEA. CDR3 region: CSVTRGANTEAFF. CDR3 DNA: TGCAGCGTCACTCGGGGGGCGAACACTGAAGCTTTCTTT.

This clonotype has a single count. The chain couples TRBV2 to TRBJ2-5, with TRBD1 as a possible D gene (6 bases). Germline loops: CDR1 SNHLY, CDR2 FYNNEI. V was shortened by 0 bases and J by 4 bases, with 18 bases between the two germline ends. The CDR3 is made up of 17 amino acids. In nucleotides, the CDR3 is TGTGCCAGCAGTGAAGCGTGGTTAACCCAGGGGAGAGAGACCCAGTACTTC. Translating gives CASSEAWLTQGRETQYF.